This entry lists 16 T cell receptor beta chains sequenced from one sample in a study of control samples from healthy donors and cancer patients. Measured with immunoSEQ multiplex PCR; TCRdb has only the in-frame clones, and not every one. The sample lists 150,000 to 200,000 clones, about 90% occurring once. The sample was blood. The receptors were gathered from a man between 18 and 29 years old in good health.

The rearrangement links TRBV28 to TRBJ1-3; the D gene is possibly TRBD1 (5 bases). Germline loops: CDR1 MDHEN, CDR2 SYDVKM. The V and J ends lost 6 bases and 3 bases respectively, with 12 bases between them. The length of the CDR3 is 14 residues. The CDR3 DNA reads as TGTGCCAGCAGCGGGGGTGCGGATGGAAACACCATATATTTT. Amino acids: CASSGGADGNTIYF.

The V gene is TRBV19, the J gene TRBJ2-7; D unresolved. V was trimmed by 1 base and J by 3 bases, leaving 10 bases between them. Germline-derived CDR1 and CDR2 are LNHDA and SQIVND (reference sequence). This CDR3 is built from 14 residues. The DNA for the CDR3 is TGTGCCAGTAGTATAGTTGGAAACCTCTACGAGCAGTACTTC. Translation gives CASSIVGNLYEQYF.

This clone was recorded a few times. The chain employs TRBV28 and TRBJ1-2; D ambiguous. The germline V and J ends were trimmed by 3 bases and 3 bases, with 8 bases remaining between them. The germline V gene has CDR1 MDHEN and CDR2 SYDVKM. CDR3 size: 13 residues. The CDR3 bases are TGTGCCAGCAGTTTCGGACGGGACTATGGCTACACCTTC. It yields the protein CASSFGRDYGYTF.

The chain joins TRBV19 to TRBJ1-4, with D unclear. Germline CDR1 reads LNHDA; CDR2 reads SQIVND (reference sequence). V was clipped by 11 bases and J by 9 bases, with 7 bases between them. The CDR3 runs to 9 residues. For the CDR3, the DNA is TGTGCCGGCTACCAAAAACTGTTTTTT. It specifies CAGYQKLFF.

The chain couples TRBV28 to TRBJ2-7, with 11 bases aligning to TRBD2. Germline-derived CDR1 and CDR2 are MDHEN and SYDVKM. V lost 4 bases, J lost 2 bases, and 4 bases stayed unmatched. The CDR3 loop spans 15 amino acids. The CDR3 spells CASSSPSGGTYEQYF. The CDR3 DNA is TGTGCCAGCAGTTCTCCTAGCGGGGGGACCTACGAGCAGTACTTC.

The V gene is TRBV4-3, the J gene TRBJ1-4, with a tentative D call TRBD1 (5 bases). The germline V gene encodes CDR1 LGHNA and CDR2 YSLEER. V was pared by 4 bases and J by 4 bases, with 19 bases between. The CDR3 totals 17 residues. CDR3 amino acids: CASSPTPEGPYNEKLFF. The CDR3 DNA is TGCGCCAGCAGCCCGACACCCGAGGGGCCTTATAATGAAAAACTGTTTTTT.

The V gene is TRBV18, the J gene TRBJ2-1; D may correspond to TRBD1 or TRBD2 (6 bases each). Trimming took 3 bases from V and 0 from J, leaving 12 bases between them. Germline CDR1 is KGHSH and CDR2 is LQKENI. The CDR3 is 16 residues long. The CDR3 sequence: CASSPLGGGSYNEQFF. The CDR3 DNA sequence: TGTGCCAGCTCACCTCTAGGGGGAGGCTCCTACAATGAGCAGTTCTTC.

This chain links TRBV11-3 with TRBJ2-3, with 7 positions matching TRBD2. CDR1 and CDR2 from the germline V gene are SGHNT and YENEEA. The CDR3 extends over 15 amino acids. The V segment lost 5 bases and the J segment 1 base; nucleotides outside the gene matches: 6. CDR3 coding DNA: TGTGCCAGCAGCATCAGCGGGGTAGGCACAGATACGCAGTATTTT. Protein: CASSISGVGTDTQYF.

The chain recombines TRBV9 with TRBJ2-7; D is ambiguous. Germline V gives CDR1 SGDLS, CDR2 YYNGEE. V was shortened by 4 bases and J by 2 bases, with 13 bases between the two germline ends. The CDR3 has 14 amino acids. The CDR3 DNA follows: TGTGCCAGCAGCCCACGGATCGCTGCCTACGAGCAGTACTTC. It codes for CASSPRIAAYEQYF. The full variable domain, in which reference TRBV9 and TRBJ2-7 provide the parts outside the CDR3, is DSGVTQTPKHLITATGQRVTLRCSPRSGDLSVYWYQQSLDQGLQFLIQYYNGEERAKGNILERFSAQQFPDLHSELNLSSLELGDSALYFCASSPRIAAYEQYFGPGTRLTVT.

The chain combines TRBV12-5 with TRBJ2-2; 9 bases line up with TRBD2. The CDR3 covers 16 residues. The germline V gene has CDR1 LGHNT and CDR2 FRNRAP. The J segment lost 6 bases and the V segment lost 5 bases, leaving 10 bases of the junction unmatched. The CDR3 nucleotides are TGTGCTAGTGGTGACATATTAGGCGGGGGGGCCGGGGAGCTGTTTTTT. It yields the protein CASGDILGGGAGELFF. Full variable domain (remainder filled in from reference TRBV12-5 and TRBJ2-2): DARVTQTPRHKVTEMGQEVTMRCQPILGHNTVFWYRQTMMQGLELLAYFRNRAPLDDSGMPKDRFSAEMPDATLATLKIQPSEPRDSAVYFCASGDILGGGAGELFFGEGSRLTVL.

The rearrangement links TRBV14 to TRBJ1-1; possibly TRBD1 for D (6 bases). This CDR3 contains 15 residues. V was clipped by 0 bases and J by 4 bases, with 12 bases between them. Germline V gives CDR1 SGHDN, CDR2 FVKESK. The DNA of the CDR3 is TGTGCCAGCAGCCAAGAGCGGGGGCTCGGCACTGAAGCTTTCTTT. Its protein is CASSQERGLGTEAFF.

This sequence joins TRBV4-2 and TRBJ1-1, with D possibly matching TRBD1 (6 bases). The CDR3 spans 17 residues. Per germline, CDR1 LGHNA and CDR2 YNFKEQ. Trimming removed 4 bases from V and 1 base from J, with 19 bases in between. CDR3 in amino acids: CASSLLRGGMGNTEAFF. Written as DNA, the CDR3 is TGTGCCAGCAGCCTTCTTCGGGGGGGCATGGGGAACACTGAAGCTTTCTTT.

CDR3 nucleotide sequence: TGTGCCACCTCGGCGGGCCTTACGCAGTATTTT. This translates into CATSAGLTQYF. This sequence joins TRBV6-5 and TRBJ2-3; maybe TRBD2 (5 bases). V shed 10 bases and J shed 8 bases, with 13 bases lying between them. CDR1 is MNHEY, CDR2 SVGAGI, per germline. The CDR3 runs to 11 residues.

The V call is TRBV7-8, the J call TRBJ1-2; weak D call: TRBD1 (6 bases). The CDR3 sequence is 15 residues long. Between the trimmed V and J ends, which lost 1 base and 2 bases, there was a span of 11 bases. Germline assignment: CDR1 SGHVS and CDR2 FQNEAQ. This CDR3 is CASSLGATGNYGYTF. Here the CDR3 DNA reads TGTGCCAGCAGCTTAGGAGCCACAGGGAACTATGGCTACACCTTC.

The genes are TRBV14 and TRBJ2-1; 10 bases are shared with TRBD2. Looked up from germline, CDR1 is SGHDN and CDR2 is FVKESK. CDR3 size: 16 residues. The trim removed 1 base at V and 2 bases at J, leaving 2 bases unmatched. The CDR3 loop is CASSQGSGGPYNEQFF. The CDR3 nucleotides read TGTGCCAGCAGCCAAGGTAGCGGGGGGCCCTACAATGAGCAGTTCTTC.

V gene TRBV24-1 combines with J gene TRBJ1-5, with a tentative D call TRBD1 (6 bases). Germline CDR1 is KGHDR and CDR2 is SFDVKD. The CDR3 sequence is 14 residues long. V was pared by 3 bases and J by 4 bases, with 9 bases between. CDR3 amino acids: CATSDARGNQPQHF. CDR3 coding DNA: TGTGCCACCAGTGATGCAAGGGGGAATCAGCCCCAGCATTTT.